The T cell receptor beta chain described here comes from a study of shared clonotypes between healthy human individuals (dated by TCRdb to 2018 to 2020). Study-level background: Three men and a couple of women, aged 18 to 49 years, made up the cohort. The study deeply sequenced blood TCR repertoires of about five healthy adults to estimate repertoire size and the extent of clonotype sharing between individuals. Each donor's leukapheresis produced roughly between roughly 0.85 and 10 billion PBMCs. Different laboratories and diverse techniques were used to prepare libraries and sequence TCR repertoires, to increase sequencing depth and limit assay-specific biases. For each donor, CD4 naive and CD4 memory were each given three plates, CD8 naive was given two plates, and CD8 memory was given one plate.

Here V drops 1 base and J drops 3 bases, and the junction holds 9 bases not matched to any gene. Per the germline V gene (reference sequence), SEHNR is the CDR1 and FQNEAQ is the CDR2. Measured from the cysteine to the phenylalanine, the CDR3 is 16 residues long. Just CDR3 DNA is preserved here, 48 bases in frame from base 1. The donors were healthy, HIV-negative adults who had no recently reported acute infections or vaccinations. All donors were Caucasian adults living in Nashville, Tennessee, USA. Magnetic negative selection was used to enrich CD4+ T cells, after which naive cells were positively selected on CD45RA and the negative fraction became the memory subset. After blood collection by leukapheresis, PBMCs were isolated using Ficoll-Histopaque density gradient centrifugation and then cryopreserved in the vapor phase of liquid nitrogen. Analytical flow cytometry was used to check the purity and quantity of every magnetically sorted T cell population. Each sorted fraction had its genomic DNA isolated and then quantified by UV absorbance on a Nanodrop 2000c.

Remarks on this clone: Which antigen it targets is not known. No much larger clonotype is one base removed from it; base qualities were not supplied.

Points the paper makes about the study in general: Estimated clonotype richness was generally larger for naive than for memory subsets. Clonotypes shared by all four sorted-subset donors showed higher generation probabilities than non-shared clonotypes. Sharing across a few donors was observed for about 5% of naive CD4, 3.5% of naive CD8, 2% to 2.5% of memory CD4, and about 0.4% of memory CD8 clonotypes. Sampling was restricted to blood, and TCR repertoires in tissue are likely to differ from TCR repertoires in blood. Because the study included a small number of donors, the genetic and exposure-history diversity represented was limited. Pairwise subsampling led to the expectation that sequencing depth would affect the degree of clonotype sharing among donors. Rarefaction of sorted-subset datasets indicated incomplete sequencing despite the large sequencing depth.

TCR CDR3 regions were amplified from genomic DNA by multiplex PCR using the deep immunoSEQ assay. For each cell subset, the extracted genomic DNA was distributed evenly across all wells of several immunoSEQ 96-well plates, and each plate served as one replicate. For sorted subsets, around 200 ng genomic DNA, equal to tens of thousands of T cell genomes, was loaded into each replicate PCR. Purified libraries were quantified with a Qubit 3.0 fluorometer, sized on a Bioanalyzer 2100, and re-quantified with the KAPA Library Quantification kit. A separate single-read 150-cycle Illumina NextSeq 550 flow cell was used to sequence each immunoSEQ 96-well plate. The original pipeline was this. Because only junctional sequences without quality scores were contained in the immunoSEQ output, filtering matching that applied to full-length reads could not be performed. To assign V/J genes and CDR3, sequences were annotated using PyIR, a Python wrapper for IgBLAST v1.9, with IMGT germline references. Reads were filtered out if the reads had weak V/J assignments (E-value above 1e-6), no CDR3, stop codons, out-of-frame junctions, or ambiguous translated residues. A V3J clonotype was defined by an identical inferred V gene, J gene, and CDR3 amino acid sequence. The percentage overlap between two repertoires was calculated by dividing the number of shared unique clonotypes by the size of the smaller repertoire. Richness of each repertoire was evaluated using RTK rarefaction, the Chao1 estimator, and Recon v2.1 estimates of unobserved clonotypes. Generation probabilities for all TCRbeta clonotypes obtained by the gDNA method from four donors were computed using OLGA. Drawn from immuneACCESS, this table holds only the in-frame rearrangements with V and J called that TCRdb kept. Clones are partly lost; checked studies trace under half to an unresolved V gene and leave the rest unexplained. That table gives V, J and clone size, and the DNA gave D and trimming. In this sample the table shows millions of clones, approximately 93% of which occur a single time. The top ten clonotypes cover approximately 0.4% of the sample.

Sequencing was done on a sample of naive CD4+ T cells from PBMCs. The cell subset or site label of this sample denotes: CD45RA+ positively selected. Rearrangement joined TRBV7-9 to TRBJ2-7, with TRBD2 identical over 7 junction bases. The receptor was isolated from a man between 18 and 35 years old in good health. Some clones in this sample may be carry-over from other donors' samples. The DNA sequence is as follows: TGTGCCAGCAGCTTAGGGGAGCGGGAATCCCACTACGAGCAGTACTTC. This is translated as CASSLGERESHYEQYF.